A single sample gave rise to the 20 T cell receptor beta chains below, sequenced in a study of cytomegalovirus exposure and HLA in healthy donors. PCR involved 60 Vbeta and 13 Jbeta primers. The data were produced by immunoSEQ multiplex PCR, yet TCRdb's version contains in-frame clones alone and is incomplete. The table includes over 150,000 clones, roughly 81% detected once. Specimen: PBMCs. Receptor source: a woman aged 45-60 years in good health and CMV-seronegative.

The chain uses TRBV11-2 and TRBJ2-7; TRBD1 matches at 7 bases. Germline V gene sequence: CDR1 SGHAT, CDR2 FQNNGV. The CDR3 is 14 residues long. The V segment lost 5 bases and the J segment 3 bases; nucleotides outside the gene matches: 7. In nucleotides, the CDR3 is TGTGCCAGCAGCACCGGGACAGCCGTCTACGAGCAGTACTTC. Amino acid sequence: CASSTGTAVYEQYF.

J is TRBJ2-5 and V is TRBV5-4; D gene ambiguous. CDR3 length equals 13 residues. Germline CDR1 is SGHNT and CDR2 is YYREEE (reference sequence). V lost 4 bases and J 4 bases, leaving 11 bases between the germline ends. The CDR3, as DNA: TGTGCCAGCAGCCTGGTTCCAGGAGAGACCCAGTACTTC. Protein product: CASSLVPGETQYF.

The chain joins TRBV28 to TRBJ1-1, with D perhaps TRBD1 (5 bases). The CDR3 runs 15 residues. Trimming removed 3 bases from V and 2 bases from J, with 13 bases in between. CDR1 MDHEN and CDR2 SYDVKM come from the germline V gene. The CDR3 region has the DNA TGTGCCAGCAGTTTCCTACGTCAGGGAAACACTGAAGCTTTCTTT. Protein product: CASSFLRQGNTEAFF.

The chain carries TRBV11-3 and TRBJ2-2, with D maybe TRBD1 (5 bases). V was trimmed by 2 bases and J by 8 bases, leaving 12 bases between them. The CDR3 loop spans 14 amino acids. Germline assignment: CDR1 SGHNT and CDR2 YENEEA. CDR3 coding DNA: TGTGCCAGCAGCTTAAGGGGCGGTTCTGGGGAGCTGTTTTTT. Translated, it gives CASSLRGGSGELFF.

As concerns this clone: Other nucleotide sequences from this sample produce the same CDR3. The chain combines TRBV11-2 with TRBJ2-1, with D maybe TRBD2 (5 bases). The V gene's germline CDR1 is SGHAT and CDR2 FQNNGV. Trimming removed 2 bases from V and 9 bases from J, with 5 bases in between. This CDR3 spans 11 amino acids. CDR3 bases: TGTGCCAGCAGCTTACGGGGTGAGCAGTTCTTC. This gives the protein CASSLRGEQFF.

This chain joins TRBV4-1 and TRBJ2-7, with 9 bases identical to TRBD1. With 0 bases clipped from V and 2 bases from J, the junction kept 8 bases outside the gene matches. CDR3 size: 17 residues. CDR1 is MGHRA, CDR2 YSYEKL, per germline. The CDR3 region is CASSQEFRNRGPYEQYF. As DNA, the CDR3 is TGCGCCAGCAGCCAAGAGTTCAGGAACAGGGGGCCCTACGAGCAGTACTTC.

This chain joins TRBV7-9 and TRBJ2-5; D is unresolved. V shed 1 base and J shed 1 base, with 10 bases lying between them. The CDR3 has 15 amino acids. Germline V CDR1 and CDR2: SEHNR, FQNEAQ (reference sequence). The CDR3 loop reads CASSLGGESQETQYF. The DNA of the CDR3 is TGTGCCAGCAGCTTAGGAGGCGAGTCCCAAGAGACCCAGTACTTC. The full variable domain, completed using reference TRBV7-9 and TRBJ2-5, is DTGVSQNPRHKITKRGQNVTFRCDPISEHNRLYWYRQTLGQGPEFLTYFQNEAQLEKSRLLSDRFSAERPKGSFSTLEIQRTEQGDSAMYLCASSLGGESQETQYFGPGTRLLVL.

The V and J genes are TRBV28 and TRBJ2-7; TRBD2 agrees at 9 bases. CDR1 MDHEN and CDR2 SYDVKM come from the germline V gene. The CDR3 length is 15 residues. With 6 bases clipped from V and 0 bases from J, the junction kept 6 bases outside the gene matches. CDR3 in amino acids: CASSSLAGGSYEQYF. As DNA, the CDR3 is TGTGCCAGCAGCTCACTAGCGGGTGGCTCCTACGAGCAGTACTTC.

This chain connects TRBV4-3 to TRBJ2-5; 8 nucleotides align to TRBD2. The CDR3 covers 16 residues. Germline V gives CDR1 LGHNA, CDR2 YSLEER. J gave up 5 bases and V 4 bases, and 12 bases lay outside the gene matches. For the CDR3, the DNA is TGCGCCAGCAGCCCCCTGGGAGCGGGGGTGGGGGAGACCCAGTACTTC. This sequence encodes CASSPLGAGVGETQYF.

The CDR3 reads CATQREQGAYNEQFF. In nucleotides, the CDR3 is TGTGCCACGCAGCGGGAGCAGGGCGCCTACAATGAGCAGTTCTTC. The chain combines TRBV7-2 with TRBJ2-1, with 8 bases identical to TRBD2. Germline assignment: CDR1 SGHTA and CDR2 FQGNSA. CDR3 size: 15 residues. V shed 10 bases and J 2 bases; nucleotides not matched to a gene: 10.

The CDR3 DNA sequence: TGTGCCAGCAGCCCAAACACAGATACGCAGTATTTT. Amino acids: CASSPNTDTQYF. This chain links TRBV5-4 with TRBJ2-3; D not resolved. The V end lost 4 bases, the J end lost 2 bases, and 5 bases lay between the germline ends. The CDR3 extends over 12 amino acids. The germline V gene has CDR1 SGHNT and CDR2 YYREEE (reference sequence).

The chain is built from TRBV5-5 and TRBJ2-7; D not resolved. Germline CDR1 is SGHKS and CDR2 is YYEKEE (reference sequence). V was cut by 3 bases and J by 2 bases, with 12 bases left in between. The length of the CDR3 is 14 residues. The CDR3 protein is CASSSSVGPYEQYF. The CDR3 nucleotides are TGTGCCAGCAGCTCCTCTGTGGGCCCCTACGAGCAGTACTTC. Supplemented by reference TRBV5-5 and TRBJ2-7, the full variable domain reads DAGVTQSPTHLIKTRGQQVTLRCSPISGHKSVSWYQQVLGQGPQFIFQYYEKEERGRGNFPDRFSARQFPNYSSELNVNALLLGDSALYLCASSSSVGPYEQYFGPGTRLTVT.

The rearrangement links TRBV19 to TRBJ2-7; 8 nucleotides match TRBD1. The CDR3 has 15 residues. The germline gives CDR1 LNHDA, CDR2 SQIVND (reference sequence). V lost 10 bases, J lost 2 bases, and 13 bases stayed unmatched. In DNA, the CDR3 is TGTGCCACATCATGGGCCGGGACAGGAACCTACGAGCAGTACTTC. The encoded protein is CATSWAGTGTYEQYF.

The gene calls are TRBV5-6 and TRBJ1-1; possibly TRBD1 for D (6 bases). V lost 3 bases and J 3 bases, leaving 9 bases between the germline ends. Germline V gene sequence: CDR1 SGHDT, CDR2 YYEEEE. The CDR3 extends over 13 amino acids. This chain's CDR3 is CASSWTVDTEAFF. CDR3 DNA sequence: TGTGCCAGCAGCTGGACAGTGGACACTGAAGCTTTCTTT.

The chain recombines TRBV10-1 with TRBJ2-1; the D gene is possibly TRBD2 (5 bases). V was trimmed by 0 bases and J by 10 bases, leaving 16 bases between them. CDR1 is WNHNN, CDR2 SYGVQD, per germline (reference sequence). The CDR3 spans 15 residues. CDR3 nucleotide sequence: TGCGCCAGCAGTGAGTCGAGAGGAGGATTGGGCGAGCAGTTCTTC. This gives the protein CASSESRGGLGEQFF.

The chain has TRBV7-6 and TRBJ2-1; 12 nucleotides agree with TRBD2. With V trimmed by 0 bases and J by 8 bases, 8 bases remained unmatched. Germline V gene data show CDR1 as SGHVS and CDR2 as FNYEAQ. This CDR3 has 17 residues. CDR3 coding DNA: TGTGCCAGCAGCTTAGCGGGACTAGCGGGCATATGGGATGAGCAGTTCTTC. This translates into CASSLAGLAGIWDEQFF.

This chain links TRBV5-3 with TRBJ2-5; D is unresolved. TRBV5-3 is an open reading frame, and its role is uncertain. V was trimmed by 0 bases and J by 3 bases, leaving 12 bases between them. CDR3 length: 15 amino acids. CDR3 loop: CARSLDPLGEETQYF. The CDR3 nucleotides are TGTGCCAGAAGCTTGGACCCTCTAGGTGAAGAGACCCAGTACTTC.

This chain links TRBV7-3 with TRBJ2-6, with D hard to call. This CDR3 contains 13 residues. The V end was cut by 5 bases, the J end by 1 base, with 3 bases between. Germline values: CDR1 SGHTA, CDR2 FQGTGA. The CDR3 loop is CASSPSGANVLTF. CDR3 coding DNA: TGTGCCAGCAGCCCGTCTGGGGCCAACGTCCTGACTTTC.

This clone has a handful of counts. The V and J genes are TRBV4-3 and TRBJ1-6; possibly TRBD1 for D (6 bases). This CDR3 comprises 15 residues. The V end was cut by 0 bases, the J end by 9 bases, with 12 bases between. Germline V gives CDR1 LGHNA, CDR2 YSLEER. CDR3 in DNA: TGCGCCAGCAGCCAAGATCGCAGGGGTGGTTCACCCCTCCACTTT. Its protein product is CASSQDRRGGSPLHF.

The V gene is TRBV19, the J gene TRBJ1-4; TRBD1 might be the D (5 bases). The CDR3 loop spans 13 amino acids. With 1 base removed from V and 8 bases from J, the gap between germline ends came to 8 bases. Germline V gene sequence: CDR1 LNHDA, CDR2 SQIVND (reference sequence). The CDR3 DNA sequence: TGTGCCAGTAGTATAGGGAGGGGCGAAAAACTGTTTTTT. It specifies CASSIGRGEKLFF.